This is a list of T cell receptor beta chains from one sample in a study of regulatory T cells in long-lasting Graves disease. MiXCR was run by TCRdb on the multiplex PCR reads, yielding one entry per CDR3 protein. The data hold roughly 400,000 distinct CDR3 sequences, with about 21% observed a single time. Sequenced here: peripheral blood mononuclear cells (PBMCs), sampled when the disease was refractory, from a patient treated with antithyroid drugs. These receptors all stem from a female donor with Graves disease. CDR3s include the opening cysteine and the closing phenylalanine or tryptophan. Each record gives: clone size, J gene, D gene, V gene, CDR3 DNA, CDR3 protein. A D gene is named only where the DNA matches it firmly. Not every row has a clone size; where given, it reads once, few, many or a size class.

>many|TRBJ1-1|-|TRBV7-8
TGTGCCAGCAGCCCCGACGACCGGAACACTGAAGCTTTCTTT
CASSPDDRNTEAFF
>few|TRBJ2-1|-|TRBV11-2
TGTGCCAGCAGCTTAGGGACTCGTAGCGGTTCGTACAATGAGCAGTTCTTC
CASSLGTRSGSYNEQFF
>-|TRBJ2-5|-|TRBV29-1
TGCAGCGTGGTCTGGGGGGCAGAGACCCAGTACTTC
CSVVWGAETQYF
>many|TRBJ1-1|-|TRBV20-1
TGCAGTGCTCCTGCCGTGAAGGATGAAGCTTTCTTT
CSAPAVKDEAFF
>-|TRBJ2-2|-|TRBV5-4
TGTGCCAGCAGCCGGTCGAATACGAACACCGGGGAGCTGTTTTTT
CASSRSNTNTGELFF
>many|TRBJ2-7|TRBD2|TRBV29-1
TGCAGCGTCGCCCCGGGACTAGCGGGACACTACGAGCAGTACTTC
CSVAPGLAGHYEQYF
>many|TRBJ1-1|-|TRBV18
TGTGCCAGCAGCCAAGGGAACACTGAAGCTTTCTTT
CASSQGNTEAFF
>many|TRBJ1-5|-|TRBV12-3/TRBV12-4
TGTGCCAGCAGTATAAAGGACAGCCGTAAATATAGCAATCAGCCCCAGCATTTT
CASSIKDSRKYSNQPQHF
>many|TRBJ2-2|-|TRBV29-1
TGCAGCGCCCGCGGGACAGCGAACACCGGGGAGCTGTTTTTT
CSARGTANTGELFF
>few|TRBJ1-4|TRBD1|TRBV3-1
TGTGCCAGCAGCCATAGAACCGGGACAGGGAGTGAAAAACTGTTTTTT
CASSHRTGTGSEKLFF
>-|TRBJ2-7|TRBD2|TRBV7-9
TGTGCCAGCAGCCCCTCGTGGAGACTAGCGGGCCTTTCCTACGAGCAGTACTTC
CASSPSWRLAGLSYEQYF
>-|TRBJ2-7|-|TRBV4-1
TGCGCCAGCAGCCAAGTCGATGCCCCTATAAGCGAGCAGTACTTC
CASSQVDAPISEQYF
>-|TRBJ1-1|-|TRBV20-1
TGCAGTGCACATGGAGGGACTGAAGCTTTCTTT
CSAHGGTEAFF
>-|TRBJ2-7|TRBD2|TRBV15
TGTGCCACCAGCAGAGAACGCGGACTAGCGGGTTACGAGCAGTACTTC
CATSRERGLAGYEQYF
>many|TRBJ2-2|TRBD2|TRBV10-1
TGCGCCAGCAGTGTGGGACTAGCGGGAGTCACCGGGGAGCTGTTTTTT
CASSVGLAGVTGELFF
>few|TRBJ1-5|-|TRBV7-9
TGTGCCAGCACGGATCAGGGAAATCAGCCCCAGCATTTT
CASTDQGNQPQHF
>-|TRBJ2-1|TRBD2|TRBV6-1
TGTGCCAGCAGTGCGTTTAGCGGGGGCTACAATGAGCAGTTCTTC
CASSAFSGGYNEQFF
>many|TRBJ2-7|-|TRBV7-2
TGTGCCAGCAGCTCCCGACCCCACTACGAGCAGTACTTC
CASSSRPHYEQYF
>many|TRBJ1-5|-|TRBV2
TGTGCCAGCAGGAACCAGAGGGGCAATCAGCCCCAGCATTTT
CASRNQRGNQPQHF
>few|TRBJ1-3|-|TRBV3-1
TGTGCCAGCAGCCAAGTTTCACAGTTCTTAAACACCATATATTTT
CASSQVSQFLNTIYF
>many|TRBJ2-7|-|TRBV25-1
TGTGCCAGCAGTGACGTGGGCATCTACGAGCAGTACTTC
CASSDVGIYEQYF
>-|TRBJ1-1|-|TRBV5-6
TGTGCCAGCAGCTTGGCCGAGACCATGAACACTGAAGCTTTCTTT
CASSLAETMNTEAFF
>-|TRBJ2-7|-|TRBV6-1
TGTGCCAGCAGTCTCATAGCCTTTTACGAGCAGTACTTC
CASSLIAFYEQYF
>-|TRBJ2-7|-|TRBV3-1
TGTGCCAGCAGCCAAGGTTCGCGGAACGCGCAGTACTTC
CASSQGSRNAQYF
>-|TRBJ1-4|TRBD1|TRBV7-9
TGTGCCAGCAGCTACGGACAGGGTGAAAAACTGTTTTTT
CASSYGQGEKLFF
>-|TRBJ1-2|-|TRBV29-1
TGCAGCGTTGGGGCACGGAGTAACTATGGCTACACCTTC
CSVGARSNYGYTF
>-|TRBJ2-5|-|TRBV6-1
TGTGCCAGCAGTCGGGGACCGCCGCAAGAGACCCAGTACTTC
CASSRGPPQETQYF
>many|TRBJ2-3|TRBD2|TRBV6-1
TGTGCCAGCAGCAAACTAGCGGGAGGAGGCGATACGCAGTATTTT
CASSKLAGGGDTQYF
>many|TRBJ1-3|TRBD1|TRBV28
TGTGCCAGCAGGCTGGGGACAGCCGGAAACACCATATATTTT
CASRLGTAGNTIYF
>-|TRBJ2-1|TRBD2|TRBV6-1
TGTGCCAGCAGTGAAGCGGCTAGCGGTCTTTACAATGAGCAGTTCTTC
CASSEAASGLYNEQFF
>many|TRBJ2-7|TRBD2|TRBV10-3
TGTGCCATCACCCAGGGACTAGCGGGAGTTGGGAGTCCAAGGGAGCAGTACTTC
CAITQGLAGVGSPREQYF
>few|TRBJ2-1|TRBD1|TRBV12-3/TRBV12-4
TGTGCCAGCAGTCCCCAGGGGGATACAATTTACAATGAGCAGTTCTTC
CASSPQGDTIYNEQFF
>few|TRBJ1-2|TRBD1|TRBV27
TGTGCCAGCAGTTTATCAAGTAGGACAGGGGGGCATGGCTACACCTTC
CASSLSSRTGGHGYTF
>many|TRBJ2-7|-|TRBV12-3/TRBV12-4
TGTGCCAGCAGTTTGGGGGAGAGATACGAGCAGTACTTC
CASSLGERYEQYF
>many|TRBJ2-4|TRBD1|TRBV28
TGTGCCAGCAGTTTGACAGGGCAGGCCAAAAACATTCAGTACTTC
CASSLTGQAKNIQYF
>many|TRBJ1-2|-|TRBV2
TGTGCCAGCAGTACCCGGAGGAACTATGGCTACACCTTC
CASSTRRNYGYTF
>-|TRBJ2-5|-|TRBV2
TGTGCCAGCACGCGGGAAACAGAGACCCAGTACTTC
CASTRETETQYF
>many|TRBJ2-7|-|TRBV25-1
TGTGCCAGCAGTGTTTCCGGGAAGTCCTACGAGCAGTACTTC
CASSVSGKSYEQYF
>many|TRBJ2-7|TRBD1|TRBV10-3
TGTGCCATCAGTGAGGGGGACAGGGTAGAACACGAGCAGTACTTC
CAISEGDRVEHEQYF
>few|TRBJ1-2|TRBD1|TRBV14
TGTGCCAGCAGCAATTCCCCAGGGGGCAAGGGCGGCTACACCTTC
CASSNSPGGKGGYTF
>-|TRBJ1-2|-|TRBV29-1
TGCAGCGTTGAAGATAGTAGAAGGGCCCGCCGTAACTATGGCTACACCTTC
CSVEDSRRARRNYGYTF
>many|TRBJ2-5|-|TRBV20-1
TGCAGTGCTAGAGACGAAGGGGGAGAGACCCAGTACTTC
CSARDEGGETQYF
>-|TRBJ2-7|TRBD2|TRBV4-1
TGCGCCAGCAGCCCCCTTCCGGGACTAGTCTTCTACGAACAGTACTTC
CASSPLPGLVFYEQYF
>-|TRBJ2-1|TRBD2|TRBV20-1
TGCAGTGCTAGCCCGCTTCTAGCGGAGTACAATGAGCAGTTCTTC
CSASPLLAEYNEQFF
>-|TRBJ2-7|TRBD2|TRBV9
TGTGCCAGCAGCGTAGGGGAAGCGGGAGGCCATCCTTTGGGTGAGCAGTACTTC
CASSVGEAGGHPLGEQYF
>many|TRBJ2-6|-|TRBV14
TGTGCCAGCAGCCCTCACTCTGGGGCCAACGTCCTGACTTTC
CASSPHSGANVLTF
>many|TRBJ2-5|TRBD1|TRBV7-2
TGTGCCAGCAGTTTAATGAGACCGGGACAGGATTGTGTCTTC
CASSLMRPGQDCVF
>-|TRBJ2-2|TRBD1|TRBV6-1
TGTGCCAGCAGCGAGACAGGGGGGCACACCGGGGAGCTGTTTTTT
CASSETGGHTGELFF
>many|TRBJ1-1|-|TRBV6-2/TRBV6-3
TGTGCCAGCAGTGAACTTACTCAGAACCCTGAAGCTTTCTTT
CASSELTQNPEAFF
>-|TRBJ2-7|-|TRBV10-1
TGCGCCAGCAGTGCTACGTTCAATTACGAGCAGTACTTC
CASSATFNYEQYF
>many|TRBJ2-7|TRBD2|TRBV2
TGTGCCAGCAGAGATGGACTAGCCATCGAGCAGTACTTC
CASRDGLAIEQYF
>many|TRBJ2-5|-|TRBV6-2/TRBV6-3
TGTGCCAGCAGTTACTCGACCCTACAAGAGACCCAGTACTTC
CASSYSTLQETQYF
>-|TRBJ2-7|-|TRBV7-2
TGTGCCAGCAGCTTATGGCTAGCGCAATCCTACGAGCAGTACTTC
CASSLWLAQSYEQYF